The 19 T cell receptor beta chains presented below share a single source sample, sequenced in a study of T cell changes during pregnancy in multiple sclerosis. Measured with immunoSEQ multiplex PCR; TCRdb has only the in-frame clones, and not every one. The sample holds tens of thousands of clones, roughly 90% seen once. This specimen was peripheral blood, taken after pregnancy. These receptors were taken from a female donor in good health, enrolled as a control in a pregnancy study.

This chain uses TRBV7-8 with TRBJ2-5; 8 positions agree with TRBD1. The CDR3 length is 13 residues. Losses at the gene ends were 5 bases for V and 4 bases for J; bases not matched to a gene: 3. Germline loops: CDR1 SGHVS, CDR2 FQNEAQ. The DNA of the CDR3 is TGTGCCAGCAGCCGACAGGGGCGAGAGACCCAGTACTTC. Its protein product is CASSRQGRETQYF.

The genes are TRBV6-1 and TRBJ2-3; 9 bases are shared with TRBD2. The CDR3 extends over 15 amino acids. The junction had 0 bases not matched to a gene; V was cut back by 1 base and J by 1 base. CDR1 and CDR2 (germline): MNHNS, SASEGT. CDR3 sequence (DNA): TGTGCCAGCAGTGAAGAGCGGGGGGGCACAGATACGCAGTATTTT. This encodes CASSEERGGTDTQYF.

The chain uses TRBV28 and TRBJ1-5; no clear D gene. V lost 5 bases and J 0 bases, leaving 11 bases between the germline ends. The CDR3 loop spans 15 amino acids. CDR1 MDHEN and CDR2 SYDVKM come from the germline V gene. The DNA of the CDR3 is TGTGCCAGCAGTCCTCGACTGAGTAGCAATCAGCCCCAGCATTTT. Translating it yields CASSPRLSSNQPQHF. Variable domain in full (rest from reference TRBV28 and TRBJ1-5): DVKVTQSSRYLVKRTGEKVFLECVQDMDHENMFWYRQDPGLGLRLIYFSYDVKMKEKGDIPEGYSVSREKKERFSLILESASTNQTSMYLCASSPRLSSNQPQHFGDGTRLSIL.

J is TRBJ1-1 and V is TRBV6-5; no reliable D call. The length of the CDR3 is 12 residues. Germline CDR1 and CDR2: MNHEY and SVGAGI. The CDR3 nucleotides are TGTGCTGTAAAGAGCATGAACACTGAAGCTTTCTTT. It translates to CAVKSMNTEAFF.

The chain joins TRBV6-4 to TRBJ2-3; 14 positions agree with TRBD2. V was clipped by 5 bases and J by 4 bases; unmatched bases: 2. The CDR3 spans 15 residues. Germline lookup yields CDR1 MRHNA and CDR2 SNTAGT. The CDR3 region has the DNA TGTGCCAGCAGTCTGACTAGCGGGGGGGCAGATACGCAGTATTTT. Its protein is CASSLTSGGADTQYF.

This clone was detected only once. The rearrangement links TRBV7-9 to TRBJ2-5; 10 bases match TRBD2. The CDR3 has 15 residues. The germline CDR1 and CDR2 sequences are SEHNR and FQNEAQ (reference sequence). The V segment lost 3 bases and the J segment 5 bases; nucleotides outside the gene matches: 6. The CDR3 is CASSLASGGIETQYF. The CDR3 DNA follows: TGTGCCAGCAGCTTGGCTAGCGGGGGAATCGAGACCCAGTACTTC.

This clone turned up a few times. The V and J genes are TRBV7-5 and TRBJ2-1; TRBD2, the table's D call, was not compared with the DNA. TRBV7-5 is an annotated pseudogene. This CDR3 comprises 14 residues. The CDR3 bases are TGTGCCAGAAGCCTAGGACGAGGCTACAATGAGCAGTTCTTC. This encodes CARSLGRGYNEQFF.

Concerning this clone: Other DNA sequences of this sample code for an identical CDR3. The CDR3 spells CASSVASGTDTQYF. CDR3 coding DNA: TGTGCCAGCAGCGTAGCTTCCGGGACAGATACGCAGTATTTT. V gene TRBV9 combines with J gene TRBJ2-3, with no clear D. Trimming took off 0 bases at V and 3 bases at J, with 8 bases between the two ends. Looked up from germline, CDR1 is SGDLS and CDR2 is YYNGEE. The CDR3 consists of 14 residues. Based on the CDR3 plus reference TRBV9 and TRBJ2-3, the full variable domain is DSGVTQTPKHLITATGQRVTLRCSPRSGDLSVYWYQQSLDQGLQFLIQYYNGEERAKGNILERFSAQQFPDLHSELNLSSLELGDSALYFCASSVASGTDTQYFGPGTRLTVL.

The V and J genes are TRBV6-5 and TRBJ2-5; 12 nucleotides line up with TRBD2. The CDR3 length is 15 residues. Trimming removed 6 bases from V and 6 bases from J; junction bases left unmatched: 8. Germline CDR1 and CDR2: MNHEY and SVGAGI. The CDR3 loop reads CASSRRLAGEKTQYF. CDR3 sequence (DNA): TGTGCCAGCAGCCGGAGACTAGCGGGGGAGAAGACCCAGTACTTC.

This clone has a single count. The rearrangement links TRBV27 to TRBJ2-7; TRBD1 agrees at 9 bases. The trim removed 2 bases at V and 3 bases at J, leaving 11 bases unmatched. CDR1 and CDR2 (germline): MNHEY, SMNVEV (reference sequence). CDR3 length equals 17 residues. CDR3 residues: CASSLLGTGPMGYEQYF. CDR3 DNA: TGTGCCAGCAGTTTACTAGGGACAGGGCCCATGGGCTACGAGCAGTACTTC.

The gene calls are TRBV6-4 and TRBJ2-1; the match to TRBD2 covers 10 bases. CDR1 is MRHNA and CDR2 is SNTAGT in the germline V gene. V lost 5 bases, J lost 6 bases, and 1 base stayed unmatched. The length of the CDR3 is 13 residues. The CDR3 sequence is CASSSGGANEQFF. CDR3 bases: TGTGCCAGCAGTAGCGGGGGGGCCAATGAGCAGTTCTTC.

This chain connects TRBV5-1 to TRBJ1-2; 12 nucleotides align to TRBD1. Looked up from germline, CDR1 is SGHRS and CDR2 is YFSETQ. CDR3 length equals 19 residues. With 4 bases clipped from V and 0 bases from J, the junction kept 13 bases outside the gene matches. In DNA, the CDR3 is TGCGCCAGCAGCCTAGGGACAGGGGGCTTTGGGGAGACTAACTATGGCTACACCTTC. Its protein product is CASSLGTGGFGETNYGYTF.

This sequence joins TRBV13 and TRBJ2-7; D may be TRBD2 (6 bases). This CDR3 region has 13 residues. V was pared by 5 bases and J by 7 bases, with 15 bases between. Per the germline V gene, CDR1 is PRHDT and CDR2 is FYEKMQ (reference sequence). This CDR3 is CASSVSTRREQYF. In nucleotides, the CDR3 is TGTGCCAGCAGCGTATCGACTAGGAGAGAGCAGTACTTC.

The gene calls are TRBV9 and TRBJ2-7; D is perhaps TRBD2 (5 bases). Germline V CDR1 and CDR2: SGDLS, YYNGEE. V lost 0 bases to trimming and J lost 5 bases, with 18 bases between them. The CDR3 sequence is 16 residues long. The CDR3 DNA is TGTGCCAGCAGCGTAGGAGATAGCGCCTTCGGGGACGAGCAGTACTTC. This gives the protein CASSVGDSAFGDEQYF.

The CDR3 DNA reads TGTGCCAGCAGTAACCACAGGGGATGGGAGACCCAGTACTTC. It translates to CASSNHRGWETQYF. The chain carries TRBV27 and TRBJ2-5, with 7 bases fitting TRBD1. The CDR3 spans 14 residues. From germline, CDR1 is MNHEY and CDR2 SMNVEV (reference sequence). V was pared by 5 bases and J by 5 bases, with 8 bases of the junction left unmatched.

CDR3: CAWRGSWGDLSEKLFF. The DNA for the CDR3 is TGTGCCTGGAGGGGCTCTTGGGGCGATCTTTCCGAAAAACTGTTTTTT. The chain recombines TRBV30 with TRBJ1-4; tentatively, D is TRBD1 (5 bases). V lost 3 bases, J lost 8 bases, and 22 bases lay in between. The CDR3 runs to 16 residues. Germline V gene data show CDR1 as GTSNPN and CDR2 as SVGIG (reference sequence). Full variable domain (rest looked up from reference TRBV30 and TRBJ1-4): SQTIHQWPATLVQPVGSPLSLECTVEGTSNPNLYWYRQAAGRGLQLLFYSVGIGQISSEVPQNLSASRPQDRQFILSSKKLLLSDSGFYLCAWRGSWGDLSEKLFFGSGTQLSVL.

V gene TRBV14 combines with J gene TRBJ2-7, with TRBD2 matching 7 bases. This CDR3 is built from 16 residues. Germline CDR1 SGHDN, CDR2 FVKESK. J lost 0 bases, V lost 1 base, and 6 bases had no gene match. CDR3 DNA: TGTGCCAGCAGCCAAGCCCGCGCGGGAGACTCCTACGAGCAGTACTTC. Its translation: CASSQARAGDSYEQYF.

The V and J genes are TRBV9 and TRBJ1-1; perhaps TRBD1 as D (6 bases). This CDR3 contains 15 residues. Germline loops: CDR1 SGDLS, CDR2 YYNGEE. Trimming stripped 0 bases from V and 3 bases from J, with 12 bases between. The CDR3 reads CASSVGVGAYTEAFF. For the CDR3, the DNA is TGTGCCAGCAGCGTAGGGGTGGGGGCATACACTGAAGCTTTCTTT.

The chain joins TRBV2 to TRBJ2-5; possible D gene TRBD1, 6 bases. CDR1 and CDR2 (germline): SNHLY, FYNNEI. V shed 6 bases and J shed 2 bases, with 10 bases lying between them. The CDR3 runs to 13 residues. The DNA of the CDR3 is TGTGCCAGCAGATTGACAGGACAAGAGACCCAGTACTTC. Amino acid sequence: CASRLTGQETQYF.